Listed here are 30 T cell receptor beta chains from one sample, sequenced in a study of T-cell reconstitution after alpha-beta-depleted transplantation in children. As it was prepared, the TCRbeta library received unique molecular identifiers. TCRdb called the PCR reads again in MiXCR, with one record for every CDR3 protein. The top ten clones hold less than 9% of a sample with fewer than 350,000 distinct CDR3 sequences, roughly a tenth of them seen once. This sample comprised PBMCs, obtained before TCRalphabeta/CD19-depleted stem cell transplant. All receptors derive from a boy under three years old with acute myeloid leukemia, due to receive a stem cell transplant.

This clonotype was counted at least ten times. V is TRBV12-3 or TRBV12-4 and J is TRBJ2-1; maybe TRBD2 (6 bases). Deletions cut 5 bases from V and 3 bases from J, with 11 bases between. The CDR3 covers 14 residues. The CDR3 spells CASSPPGLYNEQFF. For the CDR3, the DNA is TGTGCCAGCAGTCCCCCGGGACTCTACAATGAGCAGTTCTTC.

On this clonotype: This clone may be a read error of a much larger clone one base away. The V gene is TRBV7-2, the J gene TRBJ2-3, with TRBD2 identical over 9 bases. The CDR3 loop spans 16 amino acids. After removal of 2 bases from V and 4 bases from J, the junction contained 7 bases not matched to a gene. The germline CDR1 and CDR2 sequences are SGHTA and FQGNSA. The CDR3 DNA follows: TGTGCCAGCAGCTTATCGCCTAGCGGGGAAGCAGATACGCAGTATTTT. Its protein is CASSLSPSGEADTQYF.

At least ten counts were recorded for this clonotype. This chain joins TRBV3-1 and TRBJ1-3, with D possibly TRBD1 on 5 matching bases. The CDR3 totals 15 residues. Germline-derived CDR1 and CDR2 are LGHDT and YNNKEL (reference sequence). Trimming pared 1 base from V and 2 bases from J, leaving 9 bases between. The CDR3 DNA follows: TGTGCCAGCAGCCAAGGCGGGACGGCTGGAAACACCATATATTTT. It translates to CASSQGGTAGNTIYF.

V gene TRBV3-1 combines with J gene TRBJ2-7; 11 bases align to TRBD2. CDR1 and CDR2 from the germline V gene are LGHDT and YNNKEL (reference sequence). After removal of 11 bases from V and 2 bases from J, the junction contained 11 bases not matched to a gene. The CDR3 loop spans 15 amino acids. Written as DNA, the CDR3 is TGTGCCTGCTGCCCACTAGCGGGAGTTACCTACGAGCAGTACTTC. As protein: CACCPLAGVTYEQYF.

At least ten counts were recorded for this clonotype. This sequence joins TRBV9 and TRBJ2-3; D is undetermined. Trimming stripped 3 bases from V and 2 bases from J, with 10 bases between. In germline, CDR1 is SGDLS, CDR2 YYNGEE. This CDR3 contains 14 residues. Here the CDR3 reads CASSATRLTDTQYF. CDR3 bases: TGTGCCAGCAGCGCGACAAGGCTCACAGATACGCAGTATTTT. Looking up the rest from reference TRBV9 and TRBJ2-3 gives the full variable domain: DSGVTQTPKHLITATGQRVTLRCSPRSGDLSVYWYQQSLDQGLQFLIQYYNGEERAKGNILERFSAQQFPDLHSELNLSSLELGDSALYFCASSATRLTDTQYFGPGTRLTVL.

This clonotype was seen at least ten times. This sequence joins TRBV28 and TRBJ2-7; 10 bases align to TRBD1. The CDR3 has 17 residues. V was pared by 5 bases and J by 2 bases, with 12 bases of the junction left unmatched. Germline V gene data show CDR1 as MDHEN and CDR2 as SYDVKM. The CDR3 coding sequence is TGTGCCAGCAGTCCCATAACGGACAGGGGGTACCCCTACGAGCAGTACTTC. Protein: CASSPITDRGYPYEQYF.

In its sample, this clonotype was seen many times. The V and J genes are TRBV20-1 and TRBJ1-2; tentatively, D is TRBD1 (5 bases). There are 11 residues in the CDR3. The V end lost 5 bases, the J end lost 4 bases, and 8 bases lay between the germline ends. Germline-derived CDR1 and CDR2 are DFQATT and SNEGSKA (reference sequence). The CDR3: CSAGGLYGYTF. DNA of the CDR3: TGCAGTGCTGGGGGACTCTATGGCTACACCTTC.

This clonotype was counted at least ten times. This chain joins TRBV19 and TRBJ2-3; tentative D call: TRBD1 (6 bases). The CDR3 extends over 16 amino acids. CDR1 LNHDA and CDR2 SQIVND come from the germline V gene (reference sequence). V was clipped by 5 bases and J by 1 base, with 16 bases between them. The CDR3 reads CASSAYRVRGTDTQYF. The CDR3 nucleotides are TGTGCCAGTAGTGCCTACAGGGTCAGGGGCACAGATACGCAGTATTTT.

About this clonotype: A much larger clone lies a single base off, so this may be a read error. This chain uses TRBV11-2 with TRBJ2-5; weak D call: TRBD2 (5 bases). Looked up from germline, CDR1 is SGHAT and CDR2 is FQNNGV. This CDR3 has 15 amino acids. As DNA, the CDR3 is TGTGCCAGCAGCCCGCGTTGGGCGGGCCAAGTGACCCAGTACTTC. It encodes CASSPRWAGQVTQYF.

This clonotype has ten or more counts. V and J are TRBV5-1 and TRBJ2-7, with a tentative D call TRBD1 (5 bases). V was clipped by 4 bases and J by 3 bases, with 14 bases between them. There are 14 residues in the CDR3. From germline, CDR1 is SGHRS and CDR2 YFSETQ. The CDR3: CASSEDAGFYEQYF. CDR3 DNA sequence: TGCGCCAGCAGCGAAGACGCAGGGTTCTACGAGCAGTACTTC.

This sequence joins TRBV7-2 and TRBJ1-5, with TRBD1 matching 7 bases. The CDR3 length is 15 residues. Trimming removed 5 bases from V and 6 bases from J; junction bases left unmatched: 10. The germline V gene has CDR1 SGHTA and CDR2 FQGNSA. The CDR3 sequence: CASSRGGTAGQPQHF. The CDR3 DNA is TGTGCCAGCAGCCGCGGCGGGACAGCGGGTCAGCCCCAGCATTTT.

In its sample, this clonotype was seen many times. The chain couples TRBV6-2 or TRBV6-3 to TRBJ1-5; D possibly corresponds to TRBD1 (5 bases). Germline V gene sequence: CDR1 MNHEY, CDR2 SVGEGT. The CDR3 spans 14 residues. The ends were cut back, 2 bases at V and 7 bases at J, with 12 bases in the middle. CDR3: CASSYLQDKQPQHF. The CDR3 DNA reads TGTGCCAGCAGTTACCTCCAGGACAAACAGCCCCAGCATTTT.

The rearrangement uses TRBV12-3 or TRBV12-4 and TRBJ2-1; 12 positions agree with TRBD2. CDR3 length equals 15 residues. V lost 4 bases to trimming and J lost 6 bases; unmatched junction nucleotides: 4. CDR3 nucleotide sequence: TGTGCCAGCAGTTCTCTAGCGGGGGGGGCCAATGAGCAGTTCTTC. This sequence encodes CASSSLAGGANEQFF.

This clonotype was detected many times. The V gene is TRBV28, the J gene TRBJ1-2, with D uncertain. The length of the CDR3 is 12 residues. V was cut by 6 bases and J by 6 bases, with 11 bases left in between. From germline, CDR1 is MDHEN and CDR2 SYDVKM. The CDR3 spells CASSTRRDGYTF. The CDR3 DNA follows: TGTGCCAGCAGCACAAGGCGGGATGGCTACACCTTC.

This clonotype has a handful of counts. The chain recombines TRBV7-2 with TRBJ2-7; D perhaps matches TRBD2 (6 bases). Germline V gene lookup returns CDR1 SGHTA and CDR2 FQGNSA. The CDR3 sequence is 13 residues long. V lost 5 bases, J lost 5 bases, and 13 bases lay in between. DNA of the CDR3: TGTGCCAGCAGCCCACCGCGGGGCCACGAGCAGTACTTC. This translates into CASSPPRGHEQYF.

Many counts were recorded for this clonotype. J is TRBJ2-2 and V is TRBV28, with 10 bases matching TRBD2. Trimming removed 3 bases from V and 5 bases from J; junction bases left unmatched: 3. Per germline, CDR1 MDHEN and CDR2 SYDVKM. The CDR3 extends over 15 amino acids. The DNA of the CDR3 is TGTGCCAGCAGTTTTCTAGCGGGAGTGACCGGGGAGCTGTTTTTT. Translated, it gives CASSFLAGVTGELFF.

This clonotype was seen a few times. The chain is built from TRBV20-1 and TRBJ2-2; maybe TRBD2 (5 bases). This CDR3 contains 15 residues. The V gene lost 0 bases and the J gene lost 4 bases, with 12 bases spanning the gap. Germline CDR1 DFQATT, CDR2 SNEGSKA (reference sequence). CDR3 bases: TGCAGTGCTAGAGATGAGGAGGCATTCACCGGGGAGCTGTTTTTT. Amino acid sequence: CSARDEEAFTGELFF.

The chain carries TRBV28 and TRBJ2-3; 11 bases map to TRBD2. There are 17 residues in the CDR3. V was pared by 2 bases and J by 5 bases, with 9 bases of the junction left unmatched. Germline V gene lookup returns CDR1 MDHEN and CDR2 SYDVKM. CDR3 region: CASSLPLLAGEEDTQYF. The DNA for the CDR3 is TGTGCCAGCAGTTTACCGCTACTAGCGGGGGAAGAAGATACGCAGTATTTT.

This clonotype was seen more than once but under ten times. The CDR3 bases are TGTGCCACCAGCAGCTTGAAAGGACAGGGGCCATCAGGGGAGCTGTTTTTT. Protein sequence: CATSSLKGQGPSGELFF. The chain is built from TRBV15 and TRBJ2-2, with 9 bases aligning to TRBD1. The CDR3 length is 17 residues. The J segment lost 8 bases and the V segment lost 3 bases, leaving 13 bases of the junction unmatched. The germline CDR1 and CDR2 sequences are LNHNV and YYDKDF (reference sequence).

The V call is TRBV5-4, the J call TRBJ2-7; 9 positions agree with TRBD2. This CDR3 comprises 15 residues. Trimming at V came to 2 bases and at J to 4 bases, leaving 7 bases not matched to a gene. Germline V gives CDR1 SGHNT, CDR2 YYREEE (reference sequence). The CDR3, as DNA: TGTGCCAGCAGCTTACAGCTAGCGGGAAAGTACGAGCAGTACTTC. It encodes CASSLQLAGKYEQYF.

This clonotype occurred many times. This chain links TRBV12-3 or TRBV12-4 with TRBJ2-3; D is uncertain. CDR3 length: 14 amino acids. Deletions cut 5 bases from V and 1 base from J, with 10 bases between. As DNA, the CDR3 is TGTGCCAGCAGTCCCGTCCGTCGCACAGATACGCAGTATTTT. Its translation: CASSPVRRTDTQYF.

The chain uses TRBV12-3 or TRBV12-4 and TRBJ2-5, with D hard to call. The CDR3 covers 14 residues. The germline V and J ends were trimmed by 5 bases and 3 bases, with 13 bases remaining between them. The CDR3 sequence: CASSLQPWEETQYF. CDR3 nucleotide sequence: TGTGCCAGCAGTCTACAGCCTTGGGAAGAGACCCAGTACTTC.

The CDR3 is CASSWLGSTNYGYTF. In DNA form, the CDR3 reads TGCGCCAGCAGCTGGCTGGGCAGCACTAACTATGGCTACACCTTC. The J gene is TRBJ1-2, the V gene TRBV5-1; D not certain. This CDR3 is built from 15 residues. The V and J ends lost 3 bases and 0 bases respectively, with 12 bases between them. CDR1 and CDR2 (germline): SGHRS, YFSETQ.

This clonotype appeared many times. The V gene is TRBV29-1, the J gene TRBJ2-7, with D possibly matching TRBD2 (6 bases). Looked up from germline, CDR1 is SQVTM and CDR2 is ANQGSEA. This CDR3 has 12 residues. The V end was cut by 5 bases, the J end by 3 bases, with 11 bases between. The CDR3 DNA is TGCAGCGTTCGAGACGGGAGCTACGAGCAGTACTTC. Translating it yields CSVRDGSYEQYF.

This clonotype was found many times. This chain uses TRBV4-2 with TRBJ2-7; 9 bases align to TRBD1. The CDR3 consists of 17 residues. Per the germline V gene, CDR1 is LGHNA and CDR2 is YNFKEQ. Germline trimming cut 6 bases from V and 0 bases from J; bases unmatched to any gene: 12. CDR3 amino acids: CASSRPTGTGRSYEQYF. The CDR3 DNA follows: TGTGCCAGCAGTCGACCGACCGGGACAGGGCGCTCCTACGAGCAGTACTTC.

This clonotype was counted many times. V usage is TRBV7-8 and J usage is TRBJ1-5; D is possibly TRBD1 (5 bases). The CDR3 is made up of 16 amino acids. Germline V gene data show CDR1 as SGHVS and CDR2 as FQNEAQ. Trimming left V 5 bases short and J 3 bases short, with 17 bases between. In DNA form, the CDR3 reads TGTGCCAGCAGCCCCCCAGCGGGGGGATACAATCAGCCCCAGCATTTT. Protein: CASSPPAGGYNQPQHF.

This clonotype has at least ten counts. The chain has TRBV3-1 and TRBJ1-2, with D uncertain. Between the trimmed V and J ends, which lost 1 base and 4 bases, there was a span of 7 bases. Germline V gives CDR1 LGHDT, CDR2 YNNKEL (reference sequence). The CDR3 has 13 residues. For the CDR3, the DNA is TGTGCCAGCAGCCAAGGGCAGCTCTATGGCTACACCTTC. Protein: CASSQGQLYGYTF.

CDR3 sequence: CASSLRDRRMNTEAFF. CDR3 coding DNA: TGTGCCAGCAGCTTACGGGACAGGCGAATGAACACTGAAGCTTTCTTT. J is TRBJ1-1 and V is TRBV7-9; 8 bases are a match to TRBD1. The trim removed 2 bases at V and 0 bases at J, leaving 5 bases unmatched. Germline V lookup: CDR1 SEHNR, CDR2 FQNEAQ (reference sequence). The CDR3 extends over 16 amino acids.

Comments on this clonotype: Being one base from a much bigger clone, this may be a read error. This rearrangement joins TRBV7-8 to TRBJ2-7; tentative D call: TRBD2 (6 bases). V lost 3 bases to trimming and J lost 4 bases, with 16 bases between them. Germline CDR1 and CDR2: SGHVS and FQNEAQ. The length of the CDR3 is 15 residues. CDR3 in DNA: TGTGCCAGCAGCTTCCCGGGACTGGCTTTTTACGAGCAGTACTTC. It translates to CASSFPGLAFYEQYF. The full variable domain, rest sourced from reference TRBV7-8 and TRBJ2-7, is GAGVSQSPRYKVAKRGQDVALRCDPISGHVSLFWYQQALGQGPEFLTYFQNEAQLDKSGLPSDRFFAERPEGSVSTLKIQRTQQEDSAVYLCASSFPGLAFYEQYFGPGTRLTVT.

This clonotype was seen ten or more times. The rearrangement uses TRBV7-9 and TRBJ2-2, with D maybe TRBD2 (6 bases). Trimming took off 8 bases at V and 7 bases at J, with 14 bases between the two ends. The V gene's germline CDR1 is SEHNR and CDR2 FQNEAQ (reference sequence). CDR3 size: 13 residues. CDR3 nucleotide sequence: TGTGCCAGCGGACTACCCGGGGGCGGGGAGCTGTTTTTT. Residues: CASGLPGGGELFF.